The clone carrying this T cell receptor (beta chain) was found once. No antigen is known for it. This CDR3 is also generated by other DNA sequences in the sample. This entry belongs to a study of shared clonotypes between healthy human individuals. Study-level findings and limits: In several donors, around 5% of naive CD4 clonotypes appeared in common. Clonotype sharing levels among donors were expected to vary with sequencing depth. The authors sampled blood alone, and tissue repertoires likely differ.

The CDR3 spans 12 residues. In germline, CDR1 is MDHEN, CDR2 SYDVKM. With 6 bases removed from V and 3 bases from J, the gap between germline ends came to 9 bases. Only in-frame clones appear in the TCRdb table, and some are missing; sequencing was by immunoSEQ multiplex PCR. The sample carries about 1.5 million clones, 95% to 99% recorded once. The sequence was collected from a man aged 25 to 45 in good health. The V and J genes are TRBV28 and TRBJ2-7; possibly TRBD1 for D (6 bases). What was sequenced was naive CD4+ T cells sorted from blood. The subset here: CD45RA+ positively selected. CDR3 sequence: CASRGTYYEQYF. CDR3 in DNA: TGTGCCAGCAGGGGGACATACTACGAGCAGTACTTC. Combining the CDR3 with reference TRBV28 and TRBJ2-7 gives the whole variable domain DVKVTQSSRYLVKRTGEKVFLECVQDMDHENMFWYRQDPGLGLRLIYFSYDVKMKEKGDIPEGYSVSREKKERFSLILESASTNQTSMYLCASRGTYYEQYFGPGTRLTVT.